This T cell receptor beta chain stems from a study of blood T cell repertoires in COVID-19. Looking at the study overall: Acute-phase and convalescent COVID-19 samples originated in the United States, Italy and Spain.

Germline CDR1 SNHLY, CDR2 FYNNEI. The CDR3 is 12 residues long. J lost 4 bases, V lost 6 bases, and 3 bases had no gene match. TCRdb's table, derived via immunoSEQ multiplex PCR, lists solely in-frame clones and lacks some. The sample has fewer than 50,000 clones, roughly 70% seen once. This clone has a handful of counts. V usage is TRBV2 and J usage is TRBJ2-7, with 7 bases lining up with TRBD2. Sequencing used peripheral blood. The origin of this receptor is a man aged 65 to 79 with COVID-19, enrolled during active disease. CDR3 loop: CASSLGGYEQYF. In nucleotides, the CDR3 is TGTGCCAGCAGCCTCGGGGGGTACGAGCAGTACTTC.